The clone carrying this TCR beta chain appeared a single time. The sample is drawn from a study of shared clonotypes between healthy human individuals. Recent vaccinations or acute infections were absent in the healthy HIV-negative adult donors. Sequenced by immunoSEQ multiplex PCR; TCRdb stores in-frame clones only, minus some. The sample holds about 450,000 clones; roughly 80% are singletons and the top ten take about 13%. Per the germline V gene, CDR1 is SGHAT and CDR2 is FQNNGV. The CDR3 has 15 residues. V lost 2 bases, J lost 2 bases, and 4 bases stayed unmatched. The sequencing input was PBMCs. The sequence derives from a woman aged 40 to 50 in good health. Some clones in this sample may be carry-over from other donors' samples. V and J are TRBV11-2 and TRBJ2-5; 8 bases line up with TRBD1. The CDR3 nucleotides read TGTGCCAGCAGCTTAACGGGACAGGAGCAAGAGACCCAGTACTTC. Translation: CASSLTGQEQETQYF.